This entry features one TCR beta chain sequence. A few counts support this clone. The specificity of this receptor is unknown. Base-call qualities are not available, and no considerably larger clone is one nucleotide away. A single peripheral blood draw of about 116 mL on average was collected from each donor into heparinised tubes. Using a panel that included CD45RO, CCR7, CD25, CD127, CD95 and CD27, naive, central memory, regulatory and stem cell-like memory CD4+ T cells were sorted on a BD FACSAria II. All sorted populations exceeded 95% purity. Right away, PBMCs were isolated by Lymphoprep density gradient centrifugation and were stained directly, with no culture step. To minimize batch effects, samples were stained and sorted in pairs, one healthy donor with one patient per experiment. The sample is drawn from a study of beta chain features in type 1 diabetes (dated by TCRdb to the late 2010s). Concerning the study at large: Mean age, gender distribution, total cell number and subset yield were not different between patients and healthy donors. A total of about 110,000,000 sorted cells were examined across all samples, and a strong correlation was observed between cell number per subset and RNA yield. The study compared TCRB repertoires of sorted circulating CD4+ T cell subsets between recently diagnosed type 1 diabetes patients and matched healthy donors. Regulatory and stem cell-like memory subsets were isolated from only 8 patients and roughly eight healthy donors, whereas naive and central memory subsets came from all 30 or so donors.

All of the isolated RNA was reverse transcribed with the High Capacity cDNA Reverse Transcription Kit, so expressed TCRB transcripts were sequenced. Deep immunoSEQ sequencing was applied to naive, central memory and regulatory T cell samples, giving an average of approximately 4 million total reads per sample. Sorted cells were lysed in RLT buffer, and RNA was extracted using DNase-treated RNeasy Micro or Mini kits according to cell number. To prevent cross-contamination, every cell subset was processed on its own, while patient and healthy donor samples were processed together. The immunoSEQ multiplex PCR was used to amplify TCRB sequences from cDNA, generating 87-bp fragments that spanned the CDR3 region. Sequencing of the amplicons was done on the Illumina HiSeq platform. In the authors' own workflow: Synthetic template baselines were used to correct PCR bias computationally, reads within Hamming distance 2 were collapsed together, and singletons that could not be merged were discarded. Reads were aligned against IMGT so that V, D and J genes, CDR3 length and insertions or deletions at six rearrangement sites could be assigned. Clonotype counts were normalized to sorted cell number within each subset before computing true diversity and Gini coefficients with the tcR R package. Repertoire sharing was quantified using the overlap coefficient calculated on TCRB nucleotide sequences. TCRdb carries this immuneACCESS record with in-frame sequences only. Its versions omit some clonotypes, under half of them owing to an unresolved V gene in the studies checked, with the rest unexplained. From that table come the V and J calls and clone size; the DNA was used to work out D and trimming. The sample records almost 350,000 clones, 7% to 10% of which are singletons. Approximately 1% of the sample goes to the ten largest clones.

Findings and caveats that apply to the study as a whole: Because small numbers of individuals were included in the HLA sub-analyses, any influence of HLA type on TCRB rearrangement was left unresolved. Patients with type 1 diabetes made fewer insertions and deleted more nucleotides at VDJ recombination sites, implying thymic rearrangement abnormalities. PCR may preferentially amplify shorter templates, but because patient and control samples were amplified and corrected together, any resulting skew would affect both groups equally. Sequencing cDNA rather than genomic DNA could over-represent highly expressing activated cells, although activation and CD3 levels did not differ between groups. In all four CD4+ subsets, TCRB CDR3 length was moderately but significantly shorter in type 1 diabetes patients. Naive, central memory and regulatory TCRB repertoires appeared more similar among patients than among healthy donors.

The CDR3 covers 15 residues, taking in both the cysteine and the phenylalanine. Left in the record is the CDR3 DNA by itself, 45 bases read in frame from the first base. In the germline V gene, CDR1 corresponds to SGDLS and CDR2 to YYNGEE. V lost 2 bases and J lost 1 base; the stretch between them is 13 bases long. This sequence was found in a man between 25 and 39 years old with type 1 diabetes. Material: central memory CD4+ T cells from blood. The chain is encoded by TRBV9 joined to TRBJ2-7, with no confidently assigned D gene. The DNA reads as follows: TGTGCCAGCAGCGTCCAATCCGGGCCTTCCTACGAGCAGTACTTC. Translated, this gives CASSVQSGPSYEQYF.